The present T cell receptor (beta chain) was sequenced within a study of blood T cell repertoires in COVID-19. Across the study: The United States, Italy and Spain were the sources of the acute and convalescent COVID-19 samples.

Profiling relied on immunoSEQ multiplex PCR, and the TCRdb table lists in-frame clones only, not all of them. Here the sample spans approximately 63,000 clones, less than 90% being singletons. The sequence was collected from an elderly man in a cohort sampled during active COVID-19. The sequenced sample was peripheral blood.

CDR3 sequence (DNA): TGTGCCAGCTCACCCGGACGGGATACCGGGGAGCTGTTTTTT. Protein sequence: CASSPGRDTGELFF. This chain links TRBV18 with TRBJ2-2; a weak D match, TRBD2 (5 bases). Germline V gives CDR1 KGHSH, CDR2 LQKENI. Trimming left V 3 bases short and J 5 bases short, with 10 bases between. The CDR3 runs to 14 residues.